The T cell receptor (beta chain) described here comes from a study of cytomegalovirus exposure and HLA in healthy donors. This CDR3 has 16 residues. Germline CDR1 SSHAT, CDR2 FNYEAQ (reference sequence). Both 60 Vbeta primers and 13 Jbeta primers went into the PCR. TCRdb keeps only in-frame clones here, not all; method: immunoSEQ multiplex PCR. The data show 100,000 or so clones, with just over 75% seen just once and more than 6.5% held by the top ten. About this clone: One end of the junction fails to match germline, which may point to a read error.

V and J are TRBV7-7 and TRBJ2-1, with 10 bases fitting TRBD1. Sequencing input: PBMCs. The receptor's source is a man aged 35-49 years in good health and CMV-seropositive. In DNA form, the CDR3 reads TGTGCTAGCAGCTTAGCCCCGGGACAGGGGATCAATGAGCAGTTCTTC. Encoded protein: CASSLAPGQGINEQFF.